Listed below are T cell receptor beta chains from one sample, sequenced in a study of blood T cell repertoires in COVID-19. The assay was immunoSEQ multiplex PCR, and TCRdb's table has in-frame clones only and misses some. The data hold 55,000 to 70,000 clones, with roughly 84% observed a single time. The sequencing input was peripheral blood. These TCRs come from a man over 45 with acute or convalescent COVID-19. CDR3s include the opening cysteine and the closing phenylalanine or tryptophan. The D gene is left open where the match is weak. Size values are once, few and many counts, or a class for expanded clones, and some rows have none.

cdr3_aa cdr3_nt j_call clone_size d_call v_call
CAWSLRLAGERETQYF TGTGCCTGGAGCCTCCGACTAGCGGGAGAGAGGGAGACCCAGTACTTC TRBJ2-5 . TRBD2 TRBV30
CASSQATGDHYGYTF TGTGCCAGCAGCCAGGCTACAGGGGATCACTATGGCTACACCTTC TRBJ1-2 . TRBD1 TRBV3-1/TRBV3-2
CASSKTGRGYGYTF TGTGCCAGCAGCAAGACAGGGCGCGGTTATGGCTACACCTTC TRBJ1-2 . TRBD1 TRBV6-5
CATRGQGDTGELFF TGTGCCACCAGGGGACAGGGGGACACCGGGGAGCTGTTTTTT TRBJ2-2 . TRBD1 TRBV24-1
CASSQDSGLNTIYF TGCGCCAGCAGCCAAGATTCCGGGTTGAACACCATATATTTT TRBJ1-3 . . TRBV4-1
CAISERQGNYGYTF TGTGCCATCAGTGAGCGACAGGGGAACTATGGCTACACCTTC TRBJ1-2 . TRBD1 TRBV10-3
CASSFRTGQGGAEAFF TGTGCCAGCAGTTTCCGAACTGGACAGGGTGGGGCTGAAGCTTTCTTT TRBJ1-1 . TRBD1 TRBV28
CASSPTQVNTGELFF TGTGCCAGCTCACCCACGCAGGTTAACACCGGGGAGCTGTTTTTT TRBJ2-2 . . TRBV18
CATSRESYNEQFF TGTGCCACCAGCCGGGAGAGTTACAATGAGCAGTTCTTC TRBJ2-1 . . TRBV24-1
CATSQDRLGGDEQYF TGTGCCACCAGCCAGGACCGCCTCGGCGGGGACGAGCAGTACTTC TRBJ2-7 . . TRBV15
CATSDPGLADYNEQFF TGTGCCACCAGTGATCCGGGACTAGCGGACTACAATGAGCAGTTCTTC TRBJ2-1 . TRBD2 TRBV24-1
CASSEAELERIEQYF TGTGCCAGCAGTGAAGCGGAGCTAGAGAGAATCGAGCAGTACTTC TRBJ2-7 . . TRBV6-1
CASSYGTGLSGNTIYF TGTGCCAGCAGTTACGGGACAGGCCTCTCTGGAAACACCATATATTTT TRBJ1-3 . TRBD1 TRBV6-6
CASSLSGMGTDTQYF TGTGCCAGCAGTTTATCAGGGATGGGCACAGATACGCAGTATTTT TRBJ2-3 . . TRBV28
CASGQGPEKLFF TGTGCCAGCGGACAGGGGCCTGAAAAACTGTTTTTT TRBJ1-4 . TRBD1 TRBV6-5
CASSLGLGGTGELFF TGTGCCAGCAGCTTAGGTCTAGGAGGCACCGGGGAGCTGTTTTTT TRBJ2-2 . . TRBV7-9
CASSPLDFEQFF TGTGCCAGCAGCCCGCTAGACTTTGAGCAGTTCTTC TRBJ2-1 . . TRBV2
CASSLALGGANTQYF TGTGCCAGCAGCTTGGCCTTGGGGGGGGCAAATACGCAGTATTTT TRBJ2-3 once . TRBV5-4
CATRGLAGQNYGYTF TGTGCCACCAGGGGGTTGGCAGGGCAGAACTATGGCTACACCTTC TRBJ1-2 . TRBD1 TRBV19
CASSPRQAPTNTGELFF TGTGCCAGCAGCCCTAGACAGGCCCCCACGAACACCGGGGAGCTGTTTTTT TRBJ2-2 . . TRBV4-2
CAINQKGSGSPLSEAFF TGTGCCATCAACCAAAAGGGTTCAGGGTCTCCCCTATCTGAAGCTTTCTTT TRBJ1-1 . . TRBV10-3
CASSSQGRETQYF TGTGCCAGTAGTTCCCAGGGAAGGGAGACCCAGTACTTC TRBJ2-5 . . TRBV19
CASSLQTGTSDTQYF TGTGCCAGCAGCCTCCAGACAGGTACCTCGGATACGCAGTATTTT TRBJ2-3 few . TRBV7-3
CASSSQGATETQYF TGTGCCAGCAGCTCACAGGGGGCTACGGAGACCCAGTACTTC TRBJ2-5 . TRBD1 TRBV11-2
CASSLSTGAYEQYF TGTGCCAGCAGTTTATCTACGGGAGCCTACGAGCAGTACTTC TRBJ2-7 once . TRBV27
CASSATGVAFF TGTGCCAGCAGCGCTACAGGGGTAGCTTTCTTT TRBJ1-1 . TRBD1 TRBV11-2
CASSLGSGGLSSYNEQFF TGTGCCAGCAGCTTAGGTAGCGGGGGGCTTAGCTCCTACAATGAGCAGTTCTTC TRBJ2-1 . TRBD2 TRBV7-3
CASSIGQLNQPQHF TGTGCCAGTAGTATAGGACAGCTCAATCAGCCCCAGCATTTT TRBJ1-5 . . TRBV19
CASSTSRDRGGQPQHF TGTGCCAGCAGTACAAGCCGGGACAGGGGCGGCCAGCCCCAGCATTTT TRBJ1-5 . TRBD1 TRBV6-6
CASSFRGYSPDTQYF TGTGCCAGCAGCTTTCGGGGGTATTCTCCAGATACGCAGTATTTT TRBJ2-3 . . TRBV11-2
CASSARDRGSYEQYF TGTGCCAGCAGCGCCCGGGACAGGGGGTCCTACGAGCAGTACTTC TRBJ2-7 . TRBD1 TRBV9
CASSSQRLGTDTQYF TGTGCCAGCAGTTCTCAGCGGCTCGGTACAGATACGCAGTATTTT TRBJ2-3 . . TRBV2
CASRKQGRYGYTF TGTGCCAGCAGGAAACAGGGCCGGTATGGCTACACCTTC TRBJ1-2 . . TRBV25-1
CASSTRTGPGANVLTF TGTGCCAGCAGCACCCGGACAGGGCCTGGGGCCAACGTCCTGACTTTC TRBJ2-6 once TRBD1 TRBV11-2
CAWSVTVEQYF TGTGCCTGGAGTGTAACGGTCGAGCAGTACTTC TRBJ2-7 . . TRBV30
CASSLGDRVNTEAFF TGTGCCAGCAGCTTAGGAGACAGGGTGAACACTGAAGCTTTCTTT TRBJ1-1 . TRBD1 TRBV7-9
CASSVGRGGTEAFF TGTGCCAGCAGCGTAGGGAGAGGTGGCACTGAAGCTTTCTTT TRBJ1-1 . . TRBV9
CASRWDRVHEQYF TGTGCCAGTAGATGGGACAGGGTCCACGAGCAGTACTTC TRBJ2-7 . TRBD1 TRBV19
CASSVGGLGGYNSPLHF TGTGCCAGCAGCGTGGGCGGCTTGGGGGGTTATAATTCACCCCTCCACTTT TRBJ1-6 . . TRBV9
CASRSSGMGNQPQHF TGTGCCAGTAGATCCTCAGGGATGGGGAATCAGCCCCAGCATTTT TRBJ1-5 . . TRBV19
CASSLAPQGSTSPLHF TGCGCCAGCAGCTTGGCTCCCCAGGGAAGTACCTCACCCCTCCACTTT TRBJ1-6 . . TRBV5-1
CSASFGGHPTGQPQHF TGCAGTGCTAGTTTTGGGGGACACCCTACCGGACAGCCCCAGCATTTT TRBJ1-5 . . TRBV20-1
CATSPKGSYGYGYTF TGTGCCACCAGCCCCAAAGGGAGCTATGGATATGGCTACACCTTC TRBJ1-2 . . TRBV15
CASSRDSEQFF TGTGCCAGCAGTCGTGACTCTGAGCAGTTCTTC TRBJ2-1 . . TRBV11-3